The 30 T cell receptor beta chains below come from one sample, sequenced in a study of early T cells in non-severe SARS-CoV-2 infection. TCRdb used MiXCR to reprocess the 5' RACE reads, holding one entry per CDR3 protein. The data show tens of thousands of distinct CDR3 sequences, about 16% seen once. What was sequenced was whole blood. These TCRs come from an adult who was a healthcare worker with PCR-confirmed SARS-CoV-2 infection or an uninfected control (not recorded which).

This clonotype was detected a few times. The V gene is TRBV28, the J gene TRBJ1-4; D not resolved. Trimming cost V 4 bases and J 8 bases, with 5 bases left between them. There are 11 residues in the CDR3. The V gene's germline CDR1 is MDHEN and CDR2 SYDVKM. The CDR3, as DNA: TGTGCCAGCAGTTCAAAGGAAAAACTGTTTTTT. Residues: CASSSKEKLFF.

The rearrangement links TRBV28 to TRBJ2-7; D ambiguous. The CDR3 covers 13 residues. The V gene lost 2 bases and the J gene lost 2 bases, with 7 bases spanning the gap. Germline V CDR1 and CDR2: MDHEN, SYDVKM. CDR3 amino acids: CASSLVKTYEQYF. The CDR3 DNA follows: TGTGCCAGCAGTTTAGTCAAAACCTACGAGCAGTACTTC.

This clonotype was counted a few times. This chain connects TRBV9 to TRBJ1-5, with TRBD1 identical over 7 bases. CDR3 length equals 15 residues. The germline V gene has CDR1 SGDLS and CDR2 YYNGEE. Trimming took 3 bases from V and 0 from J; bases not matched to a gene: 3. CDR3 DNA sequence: TGTGCCAGCAGCGCGGGACAGAATAGCAATCAGCCCCAGCATTTT. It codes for CASSAGQNSNQPQHF.

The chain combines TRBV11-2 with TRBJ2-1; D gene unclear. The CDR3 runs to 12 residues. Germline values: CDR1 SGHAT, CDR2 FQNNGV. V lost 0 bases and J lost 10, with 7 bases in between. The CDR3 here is CASSLDLMEQFF. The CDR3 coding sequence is TGTGCCAGCAGCTTAGATTTGATGGAGCAGTTCTTC.

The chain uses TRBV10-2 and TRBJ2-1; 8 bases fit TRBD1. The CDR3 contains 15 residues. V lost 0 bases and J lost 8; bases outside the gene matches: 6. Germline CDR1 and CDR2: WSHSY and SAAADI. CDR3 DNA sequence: TGCGCCAGCAGTGAGTCCCGGACAGGGTGGGATGAGCAGTTCTTC. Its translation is CASSESRTGWDEQFF.

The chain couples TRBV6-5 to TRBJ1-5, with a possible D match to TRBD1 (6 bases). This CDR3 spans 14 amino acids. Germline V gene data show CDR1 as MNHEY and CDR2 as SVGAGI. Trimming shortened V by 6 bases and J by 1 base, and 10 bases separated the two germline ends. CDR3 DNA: TGTGCCAGCAGGAGGGGGGCGAGCAATCAGCCCCAGCATTTT. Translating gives CASRRGASNQPQHF.

The CDR3 spells CASSPIQNTDTQYF. For the CDR3, the DNA is TGTGCCAGCTCACCAATACAGAATACAGATACGCAGTATTTT. The V and J genes are TRBV18 and TRBJ2-3; D gene ambiguous. Germline-derived CDR1 and CDR2 are KGHSH and LQKENI. The CDR3 sequence is 14 residues long. Trimming removed 2 bases at V and 3 bases at J, with 9 bases between.

CDR3 coding DNA: TGCAGCGTTCCGGACAGGTACAATGAGCAGTTCTTC. Protein: CSVPDRYNEQFF. V usage is TRBV29-1 and J usage is TRBJ2-1, with 7 nucleotides matching TRBD1. This CDR3 comprises 12 residues. The V segment lost 5 bases and the J segment 4 bases; nucleotides outside the gene matches: 2. Per the germline V gene, CDR1 is SQVTM and CDR2 is ANQGSEA.

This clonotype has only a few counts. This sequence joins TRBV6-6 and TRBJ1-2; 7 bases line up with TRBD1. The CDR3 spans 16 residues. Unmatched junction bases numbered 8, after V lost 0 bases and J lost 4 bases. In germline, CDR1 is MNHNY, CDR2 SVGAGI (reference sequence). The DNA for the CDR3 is TGTGCCAGCAGTTACTCCCGACAGGGCCGGGGCTATGGCTACACCTTC. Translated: CASSYSRQGRGYGYTF.

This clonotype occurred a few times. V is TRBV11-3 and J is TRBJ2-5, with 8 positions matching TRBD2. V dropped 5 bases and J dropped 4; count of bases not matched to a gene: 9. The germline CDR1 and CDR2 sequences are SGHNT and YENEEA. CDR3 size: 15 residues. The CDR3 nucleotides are TGTGCCAGCAGCCCGGAACCTAGCGGGCTAGAGACCCAGTACTTC. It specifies CASSPEPSGLETQYF.

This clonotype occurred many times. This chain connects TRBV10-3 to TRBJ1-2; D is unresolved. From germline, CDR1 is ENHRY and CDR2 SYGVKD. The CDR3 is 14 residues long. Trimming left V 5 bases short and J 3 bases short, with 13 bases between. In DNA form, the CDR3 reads TGTGCCATCAGTCCGGACCCTCCGGACTATGGCTACACCTTC. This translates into CAISPDPPDYGYTF.

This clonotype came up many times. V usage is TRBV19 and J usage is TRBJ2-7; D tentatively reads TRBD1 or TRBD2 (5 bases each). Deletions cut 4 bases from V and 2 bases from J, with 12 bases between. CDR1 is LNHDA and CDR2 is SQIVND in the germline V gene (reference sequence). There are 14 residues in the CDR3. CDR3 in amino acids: CASSKRGPTYEQYF. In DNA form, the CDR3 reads TGTGCCAGTAGTAAACGGGGCCCGACCTACGAGCAGTACTTC. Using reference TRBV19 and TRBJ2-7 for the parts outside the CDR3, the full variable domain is DGGITQSPKYLFRKEGQNVTLSCEQNLNHDAMYWYRQDPGQGLRLIYYSQIVNDFQKGDIAEGYSVSREKKESFPLTVTSAQKNPTAFYLCASSKRGPTYEQYFGPGTRLTVT.

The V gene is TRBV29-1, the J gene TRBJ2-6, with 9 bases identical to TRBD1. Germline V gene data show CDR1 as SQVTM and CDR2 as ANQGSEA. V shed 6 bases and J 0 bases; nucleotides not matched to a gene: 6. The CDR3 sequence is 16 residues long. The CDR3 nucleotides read TGCAGCGTCACAGGGGGCTTGAGCTCTGGGGCCAACGTCCTGACTTTC. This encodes CSVTGGLSSGANVLTF.

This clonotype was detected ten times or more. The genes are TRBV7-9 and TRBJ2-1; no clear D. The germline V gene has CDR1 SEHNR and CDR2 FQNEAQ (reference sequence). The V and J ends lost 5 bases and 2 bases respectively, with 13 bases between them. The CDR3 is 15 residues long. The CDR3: CASSKPMGTYNEQFF. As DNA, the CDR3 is TGTGCCAGCAGCAAACCGATGGGGACCTACAATGAGCAGTTCTTC.

CDR3 loop: CAAQMGAWDTEAFF. In DNA, the CDR3 is TGTGCCGCCCAAATGGGGGCTTGGGACACTGAAGCTTTCTTT. The V call is TRBV24-1, the J call TRBJ1-1; TRBD1 is a possible D gene (6 bases). This CDR3 region has 14 residues. Deletions cut 12 bases from V and 3 bases from J, with 19 bases between. CDR1 is KGHDR and CDR2 is SFDVKD in the germline V gene.

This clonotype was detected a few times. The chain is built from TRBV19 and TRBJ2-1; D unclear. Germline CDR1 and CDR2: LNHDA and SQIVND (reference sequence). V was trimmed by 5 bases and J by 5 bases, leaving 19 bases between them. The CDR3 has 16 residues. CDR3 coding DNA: TGTGCCAGTAGTCCCCGTAGTGGGCTAGTAAACAATGAGCAGTTCTTC. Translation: CASSPRSGLVNNEQFF.

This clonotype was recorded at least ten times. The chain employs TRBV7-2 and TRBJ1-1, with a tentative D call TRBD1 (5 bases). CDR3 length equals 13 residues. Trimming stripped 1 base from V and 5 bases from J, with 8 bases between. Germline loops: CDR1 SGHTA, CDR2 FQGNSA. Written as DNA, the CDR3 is TGTGCCAGCAGCTTAGAGGGGAGGACTGAAGCTTTCTTT. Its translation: CASSLEGRTEAFF.

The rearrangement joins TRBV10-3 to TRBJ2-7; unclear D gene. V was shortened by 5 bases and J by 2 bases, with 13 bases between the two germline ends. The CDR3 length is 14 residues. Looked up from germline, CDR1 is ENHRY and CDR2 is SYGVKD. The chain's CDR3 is CAISSRTATYEQYF. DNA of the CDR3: TGTGCCATCAGTTCCCGGACCGCAACCTACGAGCAGTACTTC.

Here the CDR3 DNA reads TGTGCCAGCAGTCGCGACCTGGCCCACGAGCAGTACTTC. Translating it yields CASSRDLAHEQYF. The rearrangement uses TRBV7-9 and TRBJ2-7; D remains ambiguous. The CDR3 covers 13 residues. V lost 6 bases, J lost 5 bases, and 14 bases lay in between. CDR1 is SEHNR and CDR2 is FQNEAQ in the germline V gene (reference sequence).

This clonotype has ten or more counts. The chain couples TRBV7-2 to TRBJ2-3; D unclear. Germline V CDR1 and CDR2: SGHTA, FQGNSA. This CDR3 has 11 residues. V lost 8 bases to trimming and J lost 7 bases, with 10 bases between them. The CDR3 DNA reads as TGTGCCAGCCTCAGAGAAAATACGCAGTATTTT. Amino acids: CASLRENTQYF.

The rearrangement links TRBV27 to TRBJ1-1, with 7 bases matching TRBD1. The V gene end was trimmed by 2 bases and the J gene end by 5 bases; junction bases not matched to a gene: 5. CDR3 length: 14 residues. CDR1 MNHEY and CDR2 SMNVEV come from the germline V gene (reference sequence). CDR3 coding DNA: TGTGCCAGCAGTTTAAGGGGGCTGAGGACTGAAGCTTTCTTT. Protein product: CASSLRGLRTEAFF.

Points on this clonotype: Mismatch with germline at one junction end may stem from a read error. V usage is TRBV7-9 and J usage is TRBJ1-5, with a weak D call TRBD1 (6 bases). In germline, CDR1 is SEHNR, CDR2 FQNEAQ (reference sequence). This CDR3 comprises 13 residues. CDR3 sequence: CASSLGQNQPQHF. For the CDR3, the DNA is TGTGCCAGCAGTTTAGGACAGAATCAGCCCCAGCATTTT. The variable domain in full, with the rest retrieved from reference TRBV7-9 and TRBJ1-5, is DTGVSQNPRHKITKRGQNVTFRCDPISEHNRLYWYRQTLGQGPEFLTYFQNEAQLEKSRLLSDRFSAERPKGSFSTLEIQRTEQGDSAMYLCASSLGQNQPQHFGDGTRLSIL.

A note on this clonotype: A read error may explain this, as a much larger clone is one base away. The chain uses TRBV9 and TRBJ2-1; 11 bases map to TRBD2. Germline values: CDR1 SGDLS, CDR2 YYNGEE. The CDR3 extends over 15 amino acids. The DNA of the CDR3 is TGTGCCAGCAGCGAGGGGACTAGCGGTTACAATGAGCGGTTCTTC. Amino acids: CASSEGTSGYNERFF.

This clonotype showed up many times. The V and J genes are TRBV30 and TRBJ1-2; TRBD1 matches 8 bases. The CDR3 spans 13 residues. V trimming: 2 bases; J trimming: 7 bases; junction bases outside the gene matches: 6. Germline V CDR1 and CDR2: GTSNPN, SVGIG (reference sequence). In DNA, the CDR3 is TGTGCCTGGAGTCGGCAGGGGGCATCTGGCTACACCTTC. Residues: CAWSRQGASGYTF. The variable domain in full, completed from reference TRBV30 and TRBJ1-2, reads SQTIHQWPATLVQPVGSPLSLECTVEGTSNPNLYWYRQAAGRGLQLLFYSVGIGQISSEVPQNLSASRPQDRQFILSSKKLLLSDSGFYLCAWSRQGASGYTFGSGTRLTVV.

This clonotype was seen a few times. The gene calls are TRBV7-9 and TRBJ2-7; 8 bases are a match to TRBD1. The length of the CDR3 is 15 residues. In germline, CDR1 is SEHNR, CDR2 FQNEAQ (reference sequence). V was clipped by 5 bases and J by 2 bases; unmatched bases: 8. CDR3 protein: CASSAGQGRTYEQYF. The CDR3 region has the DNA TGTGCCAGCAGCGCCGGACAGGGCAGGACCTACGAGCAGTACTTC. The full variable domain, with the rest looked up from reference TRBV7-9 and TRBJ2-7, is DTGVSQNPRHKITKRGQNVTFRCDPISEHNRLYWYRQTLGQGPEFLTYFQNEAQLEKSRLLSDRFSAERPKGSFSTLEIQRTEQGDSAMYLCASSAGQGRTYEQYFGPGTRLTVT.

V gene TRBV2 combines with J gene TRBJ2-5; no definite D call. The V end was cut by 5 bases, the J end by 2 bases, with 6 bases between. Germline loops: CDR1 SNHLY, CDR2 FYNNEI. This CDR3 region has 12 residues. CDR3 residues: CASSKQQETQYF. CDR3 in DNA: TGTGCCAGCAGTAAGCAGCAAGAGACCCAGTACTTC.

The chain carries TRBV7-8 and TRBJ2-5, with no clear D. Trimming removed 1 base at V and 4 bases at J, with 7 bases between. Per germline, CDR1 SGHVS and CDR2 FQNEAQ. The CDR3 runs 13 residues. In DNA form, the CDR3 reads TGTGCCAGCAGCTTAGTTCGCCGAGAGACCCAGTACTTC. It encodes CASSLVRRETQYF.

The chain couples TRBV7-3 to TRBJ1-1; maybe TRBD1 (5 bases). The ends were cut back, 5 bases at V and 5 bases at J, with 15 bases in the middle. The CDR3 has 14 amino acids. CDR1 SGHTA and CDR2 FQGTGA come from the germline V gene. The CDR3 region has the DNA TGTGCCAGCAGCCCCGGCGGGGGTTGGACTGAAGCTTTCTTT. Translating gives CASSPGGGWTEAFF.

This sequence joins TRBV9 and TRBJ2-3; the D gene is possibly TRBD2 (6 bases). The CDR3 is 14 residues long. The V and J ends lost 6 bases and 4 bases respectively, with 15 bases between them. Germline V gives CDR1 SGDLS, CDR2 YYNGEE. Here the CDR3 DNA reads TGTGCCAGCACCTCGGGGGAGTATTCAGATACGCAGTATTTT. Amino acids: CASTSGEYSDTQYF.

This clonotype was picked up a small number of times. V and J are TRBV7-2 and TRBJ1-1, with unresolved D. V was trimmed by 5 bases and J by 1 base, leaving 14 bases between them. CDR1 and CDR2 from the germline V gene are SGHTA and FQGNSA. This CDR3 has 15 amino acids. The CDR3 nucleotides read TGTGCCAGCAGCCGGGCCTTGGGAACGAACACTGAAGCTTTCTTT. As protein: CASSRALGTNTEAFF. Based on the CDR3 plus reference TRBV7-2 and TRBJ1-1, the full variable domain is GAGVSQSPSNKVTEKGKDVELRCDPISGHTALYWYRQSLGQGLEFLIYFQGNSAPDKSGLPSDRFSAERTGGSVSTLTIQRTQQEDSAVYLCASSRALGTNTEAFFGQGTRLTVV.